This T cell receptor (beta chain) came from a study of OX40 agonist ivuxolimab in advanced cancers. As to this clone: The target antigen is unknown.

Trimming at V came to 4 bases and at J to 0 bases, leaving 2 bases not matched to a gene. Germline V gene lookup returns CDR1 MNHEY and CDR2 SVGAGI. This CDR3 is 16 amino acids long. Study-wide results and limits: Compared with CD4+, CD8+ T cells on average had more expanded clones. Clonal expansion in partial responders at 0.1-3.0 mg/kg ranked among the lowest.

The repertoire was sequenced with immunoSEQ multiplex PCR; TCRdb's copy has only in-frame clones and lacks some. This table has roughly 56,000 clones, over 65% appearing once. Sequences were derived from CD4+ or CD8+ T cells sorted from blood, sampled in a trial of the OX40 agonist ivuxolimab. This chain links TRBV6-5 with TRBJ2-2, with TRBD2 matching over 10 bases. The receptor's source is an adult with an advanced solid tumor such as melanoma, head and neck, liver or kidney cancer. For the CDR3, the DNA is TGTGCCAGCAGTTCAACTAGCGGGACGAACACCGGGGAGCTGTTTTTT. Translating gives CASSSTSGTNTGELFF.